This T cell receptor beta chain was sequenced during a study of neurological immune-mediated disorders. The yield of each sequencing run was over 170 million TCR-beta sequences from 15-18 subjects. TCRdb re-derived calls from the 5' RACE reads in MiXCR, one entry per CDR3 protein. The repertoire has just over 30,000 distinct CDR3 sequences, approximately 5.3% of them found once; the top ten carry over 2%. V was pared by 3 bases and J by 2 bases, with 20 bases of the junction left unmatched. The V gene's germline CDR1 is SGHVS and CDR2 FQNEAQ. The CDR3 is 21 amino acids. The healthy controls volunteered at a blood bank in Maryland, USA. This clonotype was seen ten or more times.

This sequence was found in a woman aged 50 to 65 in good health. Input material: CD4+ T cells from blood. V usage is TRBV7-8 and J usage is TRBJ2-1; 9 bases line up with TRBD1. CDR3 in DNA: TGTGCCAGCAGCTTGTCTAATCCAGGACAGGGGCGACGGAACACCTACAATGAGCAGTTCTTC. Translating it yields CASSLSNPGQGRRNTYNEQFF.